This TCR beta chain was identified during a study of identical twins. Study-wide results and caveats: Because invariant MAIT and iNKT cells could be present, zero-insertion analyses could be partly confounded.

With V trimmed by 2 bases and J by 5 bases, 9 bases remained unmatched. This CDR3 contains 17 residues. Looked up from germline, CDR1 is SGHRS and CDR2 is YFSETQ. Healthy Caucasians provided all donations. This clonotype has just a few counts. Its matching antigen is unknown. A universal primer site came from template switching; cDNA carried unique molecular identifiers. TCRdb processed the 5' RACE reads anew with MiXCR; each CDR3 protein has one entry. Of more than 650,000 distinct CDR3 sequences listed, approximately 6% are singletons. The sequence was obtained from a man younger than 30 in good health. The rearrangement links TRBV5-1 to TRBJ1-6, with 8 positions matching TRBD1. The sample comprised naive T cells sorted from blood. CDR3 in amino acids: CASSLKHRGLDNSPLHF. CDR3 in DNA: TGCGCCAGCAGCTTAAAACACAGGGGGTTAGATAATTCACCCCTCCACTTT.